Detailed here is one T cell receptor (beta chain). 60 Vbeta and 13 Jbeta primers were used in PCR. Here immunoSEQ multiplex PCR was the method, and the copy in TCRdb shows in-frame clones only, minus some. The sample has 150,000 to 200,000 clones, 75% to 90% seen once. This sample is part of a study of cytomegalovirus exposure and HLA in healthy donors. Between the trimmed V and J ends, which lost 7 bases and 5 bases, there was a span of 17 bases. Germline CDR1 and CDR2: MDHEN and SYDVKM. This CDR3 is 14 amino acids long. Sequencing was carried out using PBMCs. This rearrangement joins TRBV28 to TRBJ1-2, with D perhaps matching TRBD1 (5 bases). The receptor's source is a boy between 2 and 10 years old in good health and CMV-seronegative. CDR3 sequence: CASTVTVGTYGYTF. The DNA of the CDR3 is TGTGCCAGCACGGTGACAGTAGGTACTTATGGCTACACCTTC.